The entry below describes one T cell receptor beta chain. This specimen belongs to a study of blood T cell repertoires in COVID-19. Study context: There were acute and convalescent COVID-19 samples, and they came from the United States, Italy and Spain.

This CDR3 is 16 amino acids long. With 5 bases clipped from V and 9 bases from J, the junction kept 12 bases outside the gene matches. Germline lookup yields CDR1 SGHTA and CDR2 FQGNSA. Original analysis: Reference gene primer amplification gave estimated nucleated cell counts. The assay was immunoSEQ multiplex PCR, and TCRdb's table has in-frame clones only and misses some. V and J calls plus clone size are reproduced from that table; the DNA served to infer D and trimming. The repertoire includes about 210,000 clones, around 82% of them detected once, and 2% to 3% sits in the top ten. The receptor was isolated from a woman aged 40 to 50 with active or convalescent COVID-19. The chain combines TRBV7-2 with TRBJ1-6; 8 bases are shared with TRBD1. The sequenced sample consisted of peripheral blood. The CDR3 DNA follows: TGTGCCAGCAGCCCAGAGCGACAGGGGACGGGTTCACCCCTCCACTTT. Translation: CASSPERQGTGSPLHF.